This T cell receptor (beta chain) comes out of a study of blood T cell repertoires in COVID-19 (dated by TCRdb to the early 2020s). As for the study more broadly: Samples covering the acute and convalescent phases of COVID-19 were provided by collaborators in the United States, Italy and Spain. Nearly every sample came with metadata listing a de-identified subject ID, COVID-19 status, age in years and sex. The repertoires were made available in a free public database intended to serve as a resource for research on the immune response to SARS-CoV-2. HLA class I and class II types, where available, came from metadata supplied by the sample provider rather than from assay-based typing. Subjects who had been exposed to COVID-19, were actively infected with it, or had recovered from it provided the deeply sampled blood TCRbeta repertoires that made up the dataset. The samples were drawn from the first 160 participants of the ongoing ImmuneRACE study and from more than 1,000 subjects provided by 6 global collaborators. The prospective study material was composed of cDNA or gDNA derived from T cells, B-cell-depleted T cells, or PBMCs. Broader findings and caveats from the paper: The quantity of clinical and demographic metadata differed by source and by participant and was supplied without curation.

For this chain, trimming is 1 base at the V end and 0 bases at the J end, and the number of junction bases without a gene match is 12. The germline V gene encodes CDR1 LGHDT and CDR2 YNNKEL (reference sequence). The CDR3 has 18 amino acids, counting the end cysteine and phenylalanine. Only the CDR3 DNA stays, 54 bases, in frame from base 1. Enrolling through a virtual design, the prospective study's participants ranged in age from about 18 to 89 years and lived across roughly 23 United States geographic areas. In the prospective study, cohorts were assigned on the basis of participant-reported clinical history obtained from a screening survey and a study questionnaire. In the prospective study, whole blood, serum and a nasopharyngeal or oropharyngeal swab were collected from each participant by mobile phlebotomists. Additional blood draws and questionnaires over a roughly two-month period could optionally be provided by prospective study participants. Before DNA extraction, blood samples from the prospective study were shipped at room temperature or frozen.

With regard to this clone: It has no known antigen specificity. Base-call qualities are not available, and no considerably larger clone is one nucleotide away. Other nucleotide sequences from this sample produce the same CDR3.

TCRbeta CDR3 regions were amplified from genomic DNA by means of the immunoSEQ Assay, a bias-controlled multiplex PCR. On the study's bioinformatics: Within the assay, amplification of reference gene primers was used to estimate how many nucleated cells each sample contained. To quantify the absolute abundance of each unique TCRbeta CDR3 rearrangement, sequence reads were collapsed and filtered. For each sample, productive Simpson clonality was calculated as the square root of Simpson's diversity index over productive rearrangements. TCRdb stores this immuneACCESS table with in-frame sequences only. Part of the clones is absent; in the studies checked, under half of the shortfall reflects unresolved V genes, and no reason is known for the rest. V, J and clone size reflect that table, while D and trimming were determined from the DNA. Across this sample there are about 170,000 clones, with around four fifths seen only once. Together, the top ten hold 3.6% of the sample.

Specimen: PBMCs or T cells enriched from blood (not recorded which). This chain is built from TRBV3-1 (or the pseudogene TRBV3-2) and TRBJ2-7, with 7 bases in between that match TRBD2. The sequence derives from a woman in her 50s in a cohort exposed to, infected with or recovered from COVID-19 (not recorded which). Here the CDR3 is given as CASSQGWGSGATSYEQYF. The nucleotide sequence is TGTGCCAGCAGCCAAGGGTGGGGAAGCGGGGCCACCTCCTACGAGCAGTACTTC.